This T cell receptor beta chain was identified during a study of blood T cell repertoires in COVID-19. Study-level background: Researchers got acute and convalescent COVID-19 samples from the United States, Italy and Spain. From T cells, B-cell-depleted T cells, or PBMCs came the material, which was cDNA or gDNA.

The germline gives CDR1 SGHKS, CDR2 YYEKEE (reference sequence). This CDR3 contains 14 residues. J lost 6 bases, V lost 0 bases, and 4 bases had no gene match. How the authors handled the data: From reference gene primer amplification, estimates of nucleated cell counts were derived. The data were produced by immunoSEQ multiplex PCR, yet TCRdb's version contains in-frame clones alone and is incomplete. The D gene and trimming were derived from the DNA, and the V and J assignments and clone size from that table. There are 260,000 or so clones in the sample; around 83% occur only once, and about 5.7% lies in the top ten.

The chain carries TRBV5-5 and TRBJ2-7; TRBD1 matches 9 bases. The specimen was peripheral blood. The source is a man older than 75 with acute or convalescent COVID-19. The CDR3 bases are TGTGCCAGCAGCTTGGGAGGGACAGGGTTCGAGCAGTACTTC. This encodes CASSLGGTGFEQYF.